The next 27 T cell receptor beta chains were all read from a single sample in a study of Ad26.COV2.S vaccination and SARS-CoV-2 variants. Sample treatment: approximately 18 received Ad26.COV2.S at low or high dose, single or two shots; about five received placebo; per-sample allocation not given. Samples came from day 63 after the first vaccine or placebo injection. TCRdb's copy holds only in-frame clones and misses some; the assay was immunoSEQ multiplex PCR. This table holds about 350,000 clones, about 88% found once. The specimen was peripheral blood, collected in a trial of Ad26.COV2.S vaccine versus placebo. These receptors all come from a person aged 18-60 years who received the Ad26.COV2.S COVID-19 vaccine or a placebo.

CDR3: CASTYYSDTGELFF. The CDR3 nucleotides read TGTGCCAGTACCTATTACAGTGACACCGGGGAGCTGTTTTTT. This chain links TRBV19 with TRBJ2-2; D gene uncertain. The V gene's germline CDR1 is LNHDA and CDR2 SQIVND (reference sequence). CDR3 size: 14 residues. Trimming left V 7 bases short and J 3 bases short, with 12 bases between.

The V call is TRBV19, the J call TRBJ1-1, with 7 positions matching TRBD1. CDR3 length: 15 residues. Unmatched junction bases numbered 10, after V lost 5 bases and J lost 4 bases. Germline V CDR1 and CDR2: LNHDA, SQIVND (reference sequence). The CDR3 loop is CASSSIPQGFTEAFF. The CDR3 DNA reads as TGTGCCAGTAGTTCTATTCCACAGGGGTTCACTGAAGCTTTCTTT.

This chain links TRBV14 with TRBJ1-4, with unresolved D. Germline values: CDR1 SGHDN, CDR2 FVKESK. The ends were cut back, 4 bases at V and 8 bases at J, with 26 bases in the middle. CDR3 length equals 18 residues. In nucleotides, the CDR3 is TGTGCCAGCAGCCCGTTATTTCACGGGCCGGGATTGAGAGAAAAACTGTTTTTT. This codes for CASSPLFHGPGLREKLFF.

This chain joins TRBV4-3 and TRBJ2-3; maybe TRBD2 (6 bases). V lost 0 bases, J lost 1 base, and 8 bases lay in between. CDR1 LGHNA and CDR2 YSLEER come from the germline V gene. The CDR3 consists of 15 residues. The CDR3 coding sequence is TGCGCCAGCAGCCAAGAATTAGCGGGCACAGATACGCAGTATTTT. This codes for CASSQELAGTDTQYF.

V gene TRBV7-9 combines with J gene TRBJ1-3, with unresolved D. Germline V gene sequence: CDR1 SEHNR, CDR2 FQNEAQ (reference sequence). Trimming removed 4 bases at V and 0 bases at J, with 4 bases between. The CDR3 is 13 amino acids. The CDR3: CASSWGSGNTIYF. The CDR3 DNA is TGTGCCAGCAGCTGGGGCTCTGGAAACACCATATATTTT.

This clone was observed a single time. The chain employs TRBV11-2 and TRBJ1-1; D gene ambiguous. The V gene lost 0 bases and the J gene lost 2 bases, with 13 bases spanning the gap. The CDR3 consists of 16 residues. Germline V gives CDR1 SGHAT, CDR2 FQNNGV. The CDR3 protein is CASSLDRPGFNTEAFF. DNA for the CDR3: TGTGCCAGCAGCTTAGATAGGCCGGGATTCAACACTGAAGCTTTCTTT.

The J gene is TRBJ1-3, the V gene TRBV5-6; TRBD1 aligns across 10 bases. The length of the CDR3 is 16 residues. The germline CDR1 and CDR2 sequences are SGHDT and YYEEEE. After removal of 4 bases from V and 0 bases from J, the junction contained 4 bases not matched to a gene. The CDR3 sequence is CASSLRTGGSGNTIYF. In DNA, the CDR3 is TGTGCCAGCAGCCTACGGACAGGGGGCTCTGGAAACACCATATATTTT.

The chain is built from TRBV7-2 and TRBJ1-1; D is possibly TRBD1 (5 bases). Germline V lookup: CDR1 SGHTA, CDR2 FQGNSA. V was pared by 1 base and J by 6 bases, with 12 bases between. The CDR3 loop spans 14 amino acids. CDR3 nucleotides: TGTGCCAGCAGCTTAGGGGGAGGACACTCTGAAGCTTTCTTT. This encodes CASSLGGGHSEAFF.

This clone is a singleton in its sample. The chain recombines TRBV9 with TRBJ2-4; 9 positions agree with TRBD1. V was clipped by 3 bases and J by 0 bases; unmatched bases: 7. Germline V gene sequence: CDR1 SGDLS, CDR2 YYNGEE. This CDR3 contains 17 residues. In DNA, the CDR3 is TGTGCCAGCAGCGCGAGAGGGGACAGGGAAGCCAAAAACATTCAGTACTTC. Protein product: CASSARGDREAKNIQYF.

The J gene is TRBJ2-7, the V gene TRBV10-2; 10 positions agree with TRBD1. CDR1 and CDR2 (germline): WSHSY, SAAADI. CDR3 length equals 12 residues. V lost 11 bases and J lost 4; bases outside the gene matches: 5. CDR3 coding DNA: TGCGCCTGCCGGGACAGGGGATACGAGCAGTACTTC. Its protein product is CACRDRGYEQYF.

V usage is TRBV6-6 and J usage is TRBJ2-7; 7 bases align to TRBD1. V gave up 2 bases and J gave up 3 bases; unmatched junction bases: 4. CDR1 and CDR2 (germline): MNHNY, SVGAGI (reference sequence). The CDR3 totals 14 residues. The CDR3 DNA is TGTGCCAGCAGTTACGGACAGGAGTACTACGAGCAGTACTTC. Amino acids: CASSYGQEYYEQYF.

CDR3 amino acids: CASSLATGMNTEAFF. CDR3 nucleotide sequence: TGTGCCAGCAGCTTAGCGACAGGGATGAACACTGAAGCTTTCTTT. V and J are TRBV7-2 and TRBJ1-1; 7 nucleotides align to TRBD1. The trim removed 0 bases at V and 0 bases at J, leaving 1 base unmatched. The germline V gene encodes CDR1 SGHTA and CDR2 FQGNSA. The CDR3 loop spans 15 amino acids. Full variable domain (outside the CDR3, taken from reference TRBV7-2 and TRBJ1-1): GAGVSQSPSNKVTEKGKDVELRCDPISGHTALYWYRQSLGQGLEFLIYFQGNSAPDKSGLPSDRFSAERTGGSVSTLTIQRTQQEDSAVYLCASSLATGMNTEAFFGQGTRLTVV.

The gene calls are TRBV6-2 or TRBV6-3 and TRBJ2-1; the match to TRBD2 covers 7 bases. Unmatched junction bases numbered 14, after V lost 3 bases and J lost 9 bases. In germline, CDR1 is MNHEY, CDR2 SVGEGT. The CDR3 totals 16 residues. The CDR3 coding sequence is TGTGCCAGCAGTTATGACGTGACTAGCCCCCAGCTTGAGCAGTTCTTC. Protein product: CASSYDVTSPQLEQFF.

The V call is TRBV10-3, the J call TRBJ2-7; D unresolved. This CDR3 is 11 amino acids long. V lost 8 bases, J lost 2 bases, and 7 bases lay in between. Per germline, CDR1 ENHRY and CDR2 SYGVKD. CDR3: CAISDTYEQYF. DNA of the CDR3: TGTGCCATCTCTGATACCTACGAGCAGTACTTC.

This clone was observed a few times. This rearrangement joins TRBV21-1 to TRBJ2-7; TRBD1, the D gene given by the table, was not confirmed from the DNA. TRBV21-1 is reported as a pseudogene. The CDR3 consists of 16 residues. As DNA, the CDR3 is TGTGCCAGCAGCACTAGGTGGTCAGGGGACTCCTACGAGCAGTACTTC. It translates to CASSTRWSGDSYEQYF.

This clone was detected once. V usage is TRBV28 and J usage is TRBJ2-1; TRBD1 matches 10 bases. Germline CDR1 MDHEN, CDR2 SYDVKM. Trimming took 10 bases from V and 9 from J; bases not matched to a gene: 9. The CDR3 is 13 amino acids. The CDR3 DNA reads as TGTGCCACCTTGGGACAGGGGAGGAGTGAGCAGTTCTTC. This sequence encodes CATLGQGRSEQFF.

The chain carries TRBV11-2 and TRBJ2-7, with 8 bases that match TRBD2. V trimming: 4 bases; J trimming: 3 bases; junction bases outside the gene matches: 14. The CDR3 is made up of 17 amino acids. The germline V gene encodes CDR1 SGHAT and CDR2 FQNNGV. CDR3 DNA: TGTGCCAGCAGCTGGATGCCGGGAGCGGGGGCAGGCTACGAGCAGTACTTC. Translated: CASSWMPGAGAGYEQYF.

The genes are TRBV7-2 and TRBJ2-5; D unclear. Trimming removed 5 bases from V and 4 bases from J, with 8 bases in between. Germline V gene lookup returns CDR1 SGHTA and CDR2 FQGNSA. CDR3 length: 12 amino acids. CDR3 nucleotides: TGTGCCAGCAGCCCGGACGGAGAGACCCAGTACTTC. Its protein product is CASSPDGETQYF.

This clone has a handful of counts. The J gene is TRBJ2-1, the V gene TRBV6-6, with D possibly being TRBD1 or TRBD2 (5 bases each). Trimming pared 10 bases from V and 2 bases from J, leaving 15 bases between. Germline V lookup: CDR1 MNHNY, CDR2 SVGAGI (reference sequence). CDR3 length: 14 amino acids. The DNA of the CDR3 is TGTGCCACCCTGGGGGACGCCACCTACAATGAGCAGTTCTTC. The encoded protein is CATLGDATYNEQFF.

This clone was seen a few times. The CDR3 is CASSHLPGQGALRSPSLGGYTF. The CDR3 DNA reads TGTGCCAGCAGCCACCTCCCGGGACAGGGGGCATTAAGGTCCCCTTCCCTCGGAGGCTACACCTTC. The rearrangement links TRBV4-2 to TRBJ1-2; 12 bases fit TRBD1. The CDR3 is 22 amino acids. CDR1 LGHNA and CDR2 YNFKEQ come from the germline V gene. Losses at the gene ends were 3 bases for V and 8 bases for J; bases not matched to a gene: 28.

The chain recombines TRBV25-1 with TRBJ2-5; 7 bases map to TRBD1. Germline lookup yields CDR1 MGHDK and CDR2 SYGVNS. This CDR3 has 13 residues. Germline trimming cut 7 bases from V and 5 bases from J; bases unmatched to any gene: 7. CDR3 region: CASTTLRGETQYF. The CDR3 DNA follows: TGTGCCAGCACCACCCTCAGGGGGGAGACCCAGTACTTC.

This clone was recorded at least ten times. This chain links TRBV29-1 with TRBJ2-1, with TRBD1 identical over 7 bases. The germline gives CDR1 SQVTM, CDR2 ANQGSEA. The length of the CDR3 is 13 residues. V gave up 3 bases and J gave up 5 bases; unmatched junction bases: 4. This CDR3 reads CSVEWDSDNEQFF. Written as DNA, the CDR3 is TGCAGCGTTGAGTGGGACAGCGACAATGAGCAGTTCTTC.

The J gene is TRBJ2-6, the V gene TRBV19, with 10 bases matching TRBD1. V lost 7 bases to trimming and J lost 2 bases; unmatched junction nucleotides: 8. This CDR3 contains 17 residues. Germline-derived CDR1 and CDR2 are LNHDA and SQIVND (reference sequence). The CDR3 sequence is CASNRQGAFPGANVLTF. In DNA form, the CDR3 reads TGTGCCAGTAACCGACAGGGGGCTTTTCCTGGGGCCAACGTCCTGACTTTC.

This CDR3 is CASSASTNEKLFF. CDR3 DNA sequence: TGTGCCAGCAGCGCCTCAACTAATGAAAAACTGTTTTTT. This chain joins TRBV5-4 and TRBJ1-4; no firm D call. Deletions cut 4 bases from V and 0 bases from J, with 4 bases between. CDR3 length: 13 amino acids. The germline CDR1 and CDR2 sequences are SGHNT and YYREEE (reference sequence). Combining the CDR3 with reference TRBV5-4 and TRBJ1-4 gives the whole variable domain ETGVTQSPTHLIKTRGQQVTLRCSSQSGHNTVSWYQQALGQGPQFIFQYYREEENGRGNFPPRFSGLQFPNYSSELNVNALELDDSALYLCASSASTNEKLFFGSGTQLSVL.

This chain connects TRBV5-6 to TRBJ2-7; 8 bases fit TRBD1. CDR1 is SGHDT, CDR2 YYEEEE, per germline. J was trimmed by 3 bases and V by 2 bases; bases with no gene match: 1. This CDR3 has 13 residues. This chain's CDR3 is CASSFTGGYEQYF. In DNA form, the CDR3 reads TGTGCCAGCAGCTTCACAGGGGGCTACGAGCAGTACTTC.

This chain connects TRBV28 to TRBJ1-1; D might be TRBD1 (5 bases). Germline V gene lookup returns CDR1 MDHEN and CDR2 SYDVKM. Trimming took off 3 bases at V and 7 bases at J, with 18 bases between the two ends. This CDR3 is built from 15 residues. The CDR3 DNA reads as TGTGCCAGCAGTTTGACGCGTCGCAGGGTGGGTGAAGCTTTCTTT. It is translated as CASSLTRRRVGEAFF. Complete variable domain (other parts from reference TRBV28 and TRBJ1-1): DVKVTQSSRYLVKRTGEKVFLECVQDMDHENMFWYRQDPGLGLRLIYFSYDVKMKEKGDIPEGYSVSREKKERFSLILESASTNQTSMYLCASSLTRRRVGEAFFGQGTRLTVV.

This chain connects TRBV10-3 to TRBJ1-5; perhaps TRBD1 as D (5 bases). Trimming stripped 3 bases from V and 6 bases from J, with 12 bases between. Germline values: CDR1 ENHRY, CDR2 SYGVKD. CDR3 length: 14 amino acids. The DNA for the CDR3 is TGTGCCATCAGTGAAGACGAAGGGGTTCAGCCCCAGCATTTT. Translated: CAISEDEGVQPQHF.